The clone carrying this TCR beta chain appeared a single time. The V end lost 2 bases, the J end lost 3 bases, and 12 bases lay between the germline ends. From germline, CDR1 is SEHNR and CDR2 FQNEAQ (reference sequence). The CDR3 has 15 amino acids. Ages ranged from about 18 to 89 years, with residence in fewer than 25 US areas. The study recruited exposed participants who had met a COVID-19 case within 2 weeks before entry. The sample comes from a study of blood T cell repertoires in COVID-19. Study-wide background: Material from acute and convalescent COVID-19 was sourced from the United States, Italy and Spain.

Under the authors' procedure: How many nucleated cells were present was estimated from reference gene primer amplification. The repertoire was sequenced with immunoSEQ multiplex PCR; TCRdb's copy has only in-frame clones and lacks some. For V, J and clone size, that table is used; D and trimming come from the DNA. The repertoire holds 300,000 or so clones, roughly nine tenths seen once, with 2.5% to 3.5% in the top ten. Sequencing input: PBMCs or T cells enriched from blood (not recorded which). The clonotype originates from a woman between 50 and 59 years old who had been exposed to COVID-19. V usage is TRBV7-9 and J usage is TRBJ2-3; D may be TRBD2 (6 bases). Here the CDR3 reads CASSLQGGGTDTQYF. The CDR3 bases are TGTGCCAGCAGCTTACAGGGAGGAGGAACAGATACGCAGTATTTT. Based on the CDR3 plus reference TRBV7-9 and TRBJ2-3, the full variable domain is DTGVSQNPRHKITKRGQNVTFRCDPISEHNRLYWYRQTLGQGPEFLTYFQNEAQLEKSRLLSDRFSAERPKGSFSTLEIQRTEQGDSAMYLCASSLQGGGTDTQYFGPGTRLTVL.